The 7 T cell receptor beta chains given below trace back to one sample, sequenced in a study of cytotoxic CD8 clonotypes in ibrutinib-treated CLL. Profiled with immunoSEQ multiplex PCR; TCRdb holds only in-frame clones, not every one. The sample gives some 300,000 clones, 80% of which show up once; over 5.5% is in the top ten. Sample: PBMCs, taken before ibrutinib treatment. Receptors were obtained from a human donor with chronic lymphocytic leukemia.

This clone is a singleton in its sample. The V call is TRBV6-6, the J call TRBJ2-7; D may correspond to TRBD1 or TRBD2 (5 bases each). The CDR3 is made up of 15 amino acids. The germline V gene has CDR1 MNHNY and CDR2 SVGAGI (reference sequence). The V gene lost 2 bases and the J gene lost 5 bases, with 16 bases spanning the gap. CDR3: CASSYRGPSPDEQYF. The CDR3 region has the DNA TGTGCCAGCAGTTACCGGGGACCCTCCCCTGACGAGCAGTACTTC.

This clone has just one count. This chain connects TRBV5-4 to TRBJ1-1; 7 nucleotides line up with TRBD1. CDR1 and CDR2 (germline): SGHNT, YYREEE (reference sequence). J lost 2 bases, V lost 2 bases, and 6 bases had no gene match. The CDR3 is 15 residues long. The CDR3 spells CASSFGTAKNTEAFF. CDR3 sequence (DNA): TGTGCCAGCAGCTTCGGGACAGCTAAAAACACTGAAGCTTTCTTT.

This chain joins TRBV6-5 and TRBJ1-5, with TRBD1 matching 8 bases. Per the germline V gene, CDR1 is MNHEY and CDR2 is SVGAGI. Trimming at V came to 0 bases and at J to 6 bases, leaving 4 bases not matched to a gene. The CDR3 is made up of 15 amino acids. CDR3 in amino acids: CASSYSAGGGQPQHF. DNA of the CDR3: TGTGCCAGCAGTTACTCGGCAGGGGGCGGTCAGCCCCAGCATTTT.

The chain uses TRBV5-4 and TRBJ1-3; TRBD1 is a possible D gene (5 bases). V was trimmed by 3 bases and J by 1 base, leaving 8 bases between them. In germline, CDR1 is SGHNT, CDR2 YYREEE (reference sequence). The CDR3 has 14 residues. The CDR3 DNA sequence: TGTGCCAGCAGCTCCCGGACATCTGGAAACACCATATATTTT. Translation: CASSSRTSGNTIYF.

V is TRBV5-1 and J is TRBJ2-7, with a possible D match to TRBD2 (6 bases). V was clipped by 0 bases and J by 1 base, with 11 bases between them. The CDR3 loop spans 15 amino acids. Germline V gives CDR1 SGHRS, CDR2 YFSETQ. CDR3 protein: CASSLGAGPSYEQYF. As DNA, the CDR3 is TGCGCCAGCAGCTTGGGGGCGGGGCCGTCCTACGAGCAGTACTTC.

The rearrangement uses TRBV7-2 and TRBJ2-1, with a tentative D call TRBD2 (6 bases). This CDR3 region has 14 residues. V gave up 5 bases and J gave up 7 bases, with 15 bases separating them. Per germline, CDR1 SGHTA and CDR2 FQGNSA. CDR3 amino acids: CASSPWAGKNEQFF. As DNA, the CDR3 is TGTGCCAGCAGCCCGTGGGCGGGAAAGAATGAGCAGTTCTTC.

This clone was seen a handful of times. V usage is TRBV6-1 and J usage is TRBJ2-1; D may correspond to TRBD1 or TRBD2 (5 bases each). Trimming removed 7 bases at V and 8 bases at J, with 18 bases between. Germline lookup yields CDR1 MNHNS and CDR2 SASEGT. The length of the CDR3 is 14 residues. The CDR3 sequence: CASMTGPFWDEQFF. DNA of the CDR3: TGTGCCAGCATGACGGGACCGTTCTGGGATGAGCAGTTCTTC.